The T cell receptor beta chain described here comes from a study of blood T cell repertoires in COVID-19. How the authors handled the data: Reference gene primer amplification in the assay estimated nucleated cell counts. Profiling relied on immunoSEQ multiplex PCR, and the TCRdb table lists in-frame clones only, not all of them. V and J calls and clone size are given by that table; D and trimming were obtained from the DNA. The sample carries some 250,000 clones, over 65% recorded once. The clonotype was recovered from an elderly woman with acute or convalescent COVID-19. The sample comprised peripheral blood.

The CDR3 nucleotides are TGTGCCAGCAGTGTACCGGGACAGGGGCCTGAGACCCAGTACTTC. Translated: CASSVPGQGPETQYF. The rearrangement links TRBV6-6 to TRBJ2-5; 10 bases fit TRBD1. Trimming took 5 bases from V and 5 from J; bases not matched to a gene: 8. CDR3 length equals 15 residues. From germline, CDR1 is MNHNY and CDR2 SVGAGI (reference sequence).